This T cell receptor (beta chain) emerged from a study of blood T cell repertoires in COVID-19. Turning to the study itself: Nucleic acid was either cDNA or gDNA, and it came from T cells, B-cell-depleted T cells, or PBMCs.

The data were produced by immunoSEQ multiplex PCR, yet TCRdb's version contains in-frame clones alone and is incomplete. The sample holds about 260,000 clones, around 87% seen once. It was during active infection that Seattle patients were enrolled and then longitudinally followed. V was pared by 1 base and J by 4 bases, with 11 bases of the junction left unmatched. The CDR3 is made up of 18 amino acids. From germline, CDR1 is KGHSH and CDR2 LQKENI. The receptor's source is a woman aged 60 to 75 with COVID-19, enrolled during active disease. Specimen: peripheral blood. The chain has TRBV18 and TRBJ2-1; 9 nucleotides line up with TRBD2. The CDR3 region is CASSPRGRLAGVYNEQFF. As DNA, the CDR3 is TGTGCCAGCTCACCACGGGGCAGGTTAGCGGGAGTTTACAATGAGCAGTTCTTC.